Following are 17 T cell receptor beta chains from one sample sequenced in a study of response to subunit inactivated influenza vaccine. A single record per CDR3 protein comes from TCRdb applying MiXCR to the RT-PCR reads. In the table there are approximately 530,000 distinct CDR3 sequences, more than 7% of which are singletons. Sequenced material: PBMCs from blood, taken roughly 24 months after vaccination. Receptors originate from a man aged 50 to 69 who received an inactivated influenza vaccine.

This clonotype was detected ten times or more. The chain joins TRBV12-3 or TRBV12-4 to TRBJ2-5; D is possibly TRBD1 (5 bases). There are 13 residues in the CDR3. V lost 6 bases and J lost 5, with 13 bases in between. The CDR3 sequence: CASRGPVPETQYF. In nucleotides, the CDR3 is TGTGCCAGCAGGGGGCCGGTCCCGGAGACCCAGTACTTC.

In nucleotides, the CDR3 is TGCAGTGCTACCTTCTCCCTGGGCACCGGGGAGCTGTTTTTT. This codes for CSATFSLGTGELFF. The chain has TRBV20-1 and TRBJ2-2; D uncertain. The CDR3 has 14 residues. Germline CDR1 and CDR2: DFQATT and SNEGSKA (reference sequence). The V gene lost 4 bases and the J gene lost 4 bases, with 13 bases spanning the gap.

J is TRBJ1-2 and V is TRBV27; 7 nucleotides line up with TRBD1. This CDR3 is built from 13 residues. The ends lost 7 bases at V and 6 bases at J; junction bases unmatched: 8. Germline CDR1 reads MNHEY; CDR2 reads SMNVEV (reference sequence). CDR3 nucleotides: TGTGCCAGCAAACAAGGGGGCGCTCATGGCTACACCTTC. The encoded protein is CASKQGGAHGYTF.

This rearrangement joins TRBV6-5 to TRBJ1-5; D gene ambiguous. The germline V and J ends were trimmed by 2 bases and 4 bases, with 6 bases remaining between them. Germline assignment: CDR1 MNHEY and CDR2 SVGAGI. The length of the CDR3 is 13 residues. This CDR3 is CASSYGDNQPQHF. Here the CDR3 DNA reads TGTGCCAGCAGTTACGGGGATAATCAGCCCCAGCATTTT.

The chain recombines TRBV28 with TRBJ2-1; D unresolved. The CDR3 consists of 15 residues. Deletions cut 6 bases from V and 5 bases from J, with 17 bases between. CDR1 is MDHEN and CDR2 is SYDVKM in the germline V gene. CDR3 region: CASRPRVWPHNEQFF. The CDR3 DNA is TGTGCCAGCAGACCCCGAGTGTGGCCCCACAATGAGCAGTTCTTC.

This clonotype was counted a few times. The chain links TRBV29-1 to TRBJ2-1; D not certain. V was trimmed by 3 bases and J by 9 bases, leaving 12 bases between them. The germline V gene has CDR1 SQVTM and CDR2 ANQGSEA. This CDR3 comprises 12 residues. The CDR3 region is CSVDPGSSEQFF. The CDR3 DNA sequence: TGCAGCGTTGACCCAGGATCGAGTGAGCAGTTCTTC.

The genes are TRBV4-3 and TRBJ2-3; 9 bases map to TRBD2. The CDR3 is 15 amino acids. Germline V CDR1 and CDR2: LGHNA, YSLEER. The ends lost 4 bases at V and 3 bases at J; junction bases unmatched: 5. The CDR3 bases are TGCGCCAGCAGCCCGCAAGCGGGGGGTACAGATACGCAGTATTTT. It codes for CASSPQAGGTDTQYF.

This clonotype was found many times. The chain joins TRBV20-1 to TRBJ2-4, with D possibly being TRBD1 or TRBD2 (5 bases each). The CDR3 totals 16 residues. Germline V gene sequence: CDR1 DFQATT, CDR2 SNEGSKA (reference sequence). V lost 6 bases and J 0 bases, leaving 18 bases between the germline ends. This chain's CDR3 is CSAPTGDLLAKNIQYF. For the CDR3, the DNA is TGCAGTGCCCCGACCGGGGACCTTTTAGCCAAAAACATTCAGTACTTC.

This clonotype appeared many times. The rearrangement links TRBV11-2 to TRBJ2-3; D is perhaps TRBD1 (5 bases). Between the trimmed V and J ends, which lost 5 bases and 4 bases, there was a span of 16 bases. Germline V gives CDR1 SGHAT, CDR2 FQNNGV. This CDR3 spans 15 amino acids. The CDR3, as DNA: TGTGCCAGCAGCGAACTCAGGGTATCGCCAGATACGCAGTATTTT. Protein product: CASSELRVSPDTQYF.

The V gene is TRBV24-1, the J gene TRBJ2-5; TRBD1 agrees at 7 bases. V lost 3 bases and J lost 2; bases outside the gene matches: 8. The CDR3 extends over 16 amino acids. Germline assignment: CDR1 KGHDR and CDR2 SFDVKD. CDR3 nucleotides: TGTGCCACCAGTGATCCCGGACAGGACCTGCAAGAGACCCAGTACTTC. Its translation is CATSDPGQDLQETQYF.

This clonotype was detected only a few times. The rearrangement uses TRBV7-2 and TRBJ1-2, with TRBD1 as a possible D gene (6 bases). Trimming shortened V by 5 bases and J by 0 bases, and 13 bases separated the two germline ends. Germline-derived CDR1 and CDR2 are SGHTA and FQGNSA. This CDR3 is built from 15 residues. The CDR3 DNA reads as TGTGCCAGCAGCCAAGGGACAAACGCTAACTATGGCTACACCTTC. Translated, it gives CASSQGTNANYGYTF. The variable domain in full, completed from reference TRBV7-2 and TRBJ1-2, reads GAGVSQSPSNKVTEKGKDVELRCDPISGHTALYWYRQSLGQGLEFLIYFQGNSAPDKSGLPSDRFSAERTGGSVSTLTIQRTQQEDSAVYLCASSQGTNANYGYTFGSGTRLTVV.

This clonotype was counted ten times or more. V usage is TRBV7-9 and J usage is TRBJ2-1, with 12 positions matching TRBD2. Trimming removed 2 bases from V and 5 bases from J; junction bases left unmatched: 1. The CDR3 is 15 amino acids. Germline-derived CDR1 and CDR2 are SEHNR and FQNEAQ (reference sequence). CDR3 protein: CASSLLAGGNNEQFF. The CDR3 DNA is TGTGCCAGCAGCTTACTAGCGGGAGGGAACAATGAGCAGTTCTTC.

At least ten counts were recorded for this clonotype. V and J are TRBV7-9 and TRBJ2-1, with TRBD1 matching over 10 bases. The CDR3 extends over 15 amino acids. The germline V gene has CDR1 SEHNR and CDR2 FQNEAQ (reference sequence). V lost 4 bases and J lost 7; bases outside the gene matches: 7. The CDR3 coding sequence is TGTGCCAGCAGCTGGCCGGGACAGGGGACAAATGAGCAGTTCTTC. Translation: CASSWPGQGTNEQFF.

This clonotype has a count of ten or more. The junction differs from germline at one of its ends, possibly a read error. The rearrangement joins TRBV5-1 to TRBJ2-1, with 9 bases matching TRBD2. Germline CDR1 SGHRS, CDR2 YFSETQ. This CDR3 has 15 amino acids. This CDR3 is CASNLGSGRWNEQFF. CDR3 nucleotide sequence: TGCGCCAGCAACTTGGGGAGCGGGAGGTGGAATGAGCAGTTCTTC.

This clonotype was seen more than once but under ten times. The V and J genes are TRBV20-1 and TRBJ1-1, with D possibly TRBD1 on 6 matching bases. This CDR3 contains 16 residues. V was clipped by 6 bases and J by 4 bases, with 24 bases between them. Looked up from germline, CDR1 is DFQATT and CDR2 is SNEGSKA (reference sequence). CDR3 residues: CSARLGTPVGGTEAFF. DNA of the CDR3: TGCAGTGCCAGACTAGGGACACCCGTGGGGGGCACTGAAGCTTTCTTT.

This clonotype was seen at least ten times. The chain employs TRBV20-1 and TRBJ2-3; maybe TRBD1 (6 bases). The CDR3 covers 13 residues. Germline V gene sequence: CDR1 DFQATT, CDR2 SNEGSKA (reference sequence). This CDR3 reads CSPRGSLTDTQYF. The CDR3 DNA follows: TGCAGCCCCAGGGGCAGCCTAACAGATACGCAGTATTTT.

This clonotype occurred many times. This chain uses TRBV29-1 with TRBJ1-5, with D tentatively TRBD1 (5 bases). There are 15 residues in the CDR3. CDR1 and CDR2 (germline): SQVTM, ANQGSEA. Trimming removed 6 bases at V and 5 bases at J, with 20 bases between. CDR3 sequence (DNA): TGCAGCGTCGTTTTGCGGGGCCAAGGGGATCAGCCCCAGCATTTT. This codes for CSVVLRGQGDQPQHF.